This T cell receptor (beta chain) was recovered during a study of prognosis after radiotherapy for stage I lung cancer (dated by TCRdb to the early 2020s). A note on the overall study: Between early 2018 and 2019, approximately 18 stage I NSCLC patients were enrolled in Nanjing, China. Five patients had oligometastatic NSCLC after their primary tumor was surgically resected, and about 13 patients had newly diagnosed primary stage I lung tumors. The cohort comprised 10 to 15 men and a handful of women with a median age of 74.5 years, ranging from roughly 53 to 85 years. Some 11 patients had adenocarcinoma and about seven had squamous cell carcinoma as the tumor histology. About 20% of the 19 patients developed distant metastases after SBRT, at a median of roughly seven months; the other 15 showed no significant progression. SBRT was not combined with any concurrent therapy in any patient. Every patient was regarded as medically inoperable, because of comorbidities in about twelve cases and refusal of surgery in 7 cases. Image-guided IMRT or VMAT was used to deliver SBRT in 3 to 5 fractions at a biologically effective dose of at least 100 Gy. Peripheral blood TCR beta repertoires were profiled in stage I NSCLC patients before and after stereotactic body radiotherapy, and the study then linked these repertoires to distant failure. For each of the 20 or so patients, one blood sample was taken before SBRT and one after, so the study sequenced 38 samples in total. Study-level results and caveats: TRBV and TRBJ usage frequencies reportedly varied with metastasis status, involving two V genes at baseline and ten or so V and two J genes after SBRT. All reported P values were unadjusted for multiple comparisons. Whether the expanded TCR clones were tumor-specific was not determined. The small cohort and short follow-up limited the study, so independent validation of the findings is needed. A decrease in unique TCR clone counts was observed after SBRT (median 10,088 before versus several thousand after; Wilcoxon paired P=0.011). Post-SBRT Shannon entropy and its change from baseline were lower in patients who developed distant metastases; baseline Shannon entropy was not associated with metastases.

CDR1 and CDR2, looked up from the germline V gene (reference sequence), are SGHNT and YYREEE. The CDR3 spans 14 residues, from the cysteine through the phenylalanine. Solely the CDR3 DNA is kept, with 42 bases framed from the first base. Two rounds of multiplex PCR on genomic DNA were used to amplify the TCR beta CDR3 region. The first PCR round used primers specific to each TRBV and TRBJ gene, with sequences filed in Chinese patent CN105087789A. The second PCR round used universal primers. The Roche High Pure PCR Template Preparation Kit was used to extract genomic DNA from frozen PBMCs. The libraries underwent paired-end sequencing with 151 bp reads on an Illumina HiSeq 3000. As for the original processing: CutAdapt was used to discard raw reads that did not contain the multiplex PCR primer sequences. High-quality paired reads were merged into contigs with PEAR. MiXCR assigned TRB V, D and J gene segments to each contig by aligning to reference sequences. CDR3 sequences were clustered by base quality and sequence similarity to remove sequencing errors. Diversity was measured as Shannon entropy normalized by the natural log of productive TCR sequence number. Clonality was defined as one minus Shannon entropy divided by the natural log of the number of unique clonotypes. Progression-free survival cut-offs for repertoire metrics were chosen using the Youden index of ROC curves, with analyses run in R 3.5.3. In-frame beta chains were kept once TCRdb had trimmed the public reads at Q25 with fastp and called clones with MiXCR. Each CDR3 protein appears once, grouped with its most common genes and DNA. TCRdb's processing, not the authors', yielded these V and J calls. The sample table records about 27,000 distinct CDR3 sequences; more than 45% of these occur just once. In total, the top ten clones hold about 15% of the sample.

No patient had a history of other malignancies or prior chemotherapy or radiotherapy, and all had node-negative disease on CT and PET/CT. At each of two time points, six milliliters of peripheral venous blood were collected into EDTA tubes. Ficoll-Paque Plus density-gradient centrifugation was used to isolate PBMCs. Immediately after collection, samples were stored at -80 degrees C until analysis. As to this clonotype: Its antigen target is currently unknown. A much larger clone lies a single base off, so this may be a read error.

Source: PBMCs, taken before or after stereotactic body radiation therapy (not recorded which). The TCR was taken from a donor over 45 with non-small cell lung cancer. The receptor chain draws on TRBV5-4 and TRBJ2-5, with TRBD1 identical over 7 junction bases. CDR3 sequence: CASTPDRAEETQCF. The bases are TGTGCCAGCACCCCCGACAGGGCCGAAGAGACCCAGTGCTTC.